The 18 T cell receptor beta chains listed next were all sequenced from one sample in a study of vaccination and CD4 T cells after COVID-19. Noted treatment: roughly 11-day PBMC culture with coronavirus spike peptide pools or control peptides (ViraFEST assay). These receptors have no identified antigens. Oncomine TCR Beta short-read sequencing was applied to DNA from cultured CD4+ T cells. One entry per CDR3 protein, called by TCRdb with MiXCR from the PCR reads. The table includes about 13,000 distinct CDR3 sequences, around 76% detected once. The material was CD4+ T cells from blood, cultured in vitro, obtained after SARS-CoV-2 vaccination. These receptors were taken from a human donor who received a COVID-19 vaccine.

This chain connects TRBV7-7 to TRBJ2-1; D is ambiguous. The CDR3 totals 14 residues. CDR1 and CDR2 (germline): SSHAT, FNYEAQ (reference sequence). V lost 1 base, J lost 3 bases, and 7 bases lay in between. In DNA form, the CDR3 reads TGTGCCAGCAGCTTAGGGGGAAACTACAATGAGCAGTTCTTC. Its protein product is CASSLGGNYNEQFF.

The V and J genes are TRBV6-5 and TRBJ2-2; 10 positions agree with TRBD2. This CDR3 is 17 amino acids long. The V and J ends lost 4 bases and 5 bases, in that order; junction bases with no gene match: 10. Looked up from germline, CDR1 is MNHEY and CDR2 is SVGAGI. The CDR3 DNA reads TGTGCCAGCAGTTCCTCCAACCTAGCGGGGGATACCGGGGAGCTGTTTTTT. It encodes CASSSSNLAGDTGELFF.

V and J are TRBV30 and TRBJ1-2; 7 nucleotides agree with TRBD1. The J segment lost 9 bases and the V segment lost 2 bases, leaving 9 bases of the junction unmatched. CDR1 is GTSNPN, CDR2 SVGIG, per germline (reference sequence). The CDR3 has 13 residues. This CDR3 is CAWSRDRDRSYTF. The DNA for the CDR3 is TGTGCCTGGAGTCGGGACCGGGACAGAAGCTACACCTTC.

The rearrangement joins TRBV20-1 to TRBJ2-5, with D possibly TRBD2 on 5 matching bases. The germline V gene encodes CDR1 DFQATT and CDR2 SNEGSKA (reference sequence). This CDR3 has 13 amino acids. Trimming removed 7 bases at V and 2 bases at J, with 14 bases between. CDR3 nucleotides: TGCAGTGTGCCGGACTTCATTCAAGAGACCCAGTACTTC. This translates into CSVPDFIQETQYF.

On this clonotype itself: At one of its ends the junction is not consistent with the germline gene, which may arise from a read error. This chain joins TRBV7-9 and TRBJ1-6; D is unresolved. Per germline, CDR1 SEHNR and CDR2 FQNEAQ (reference sequence). The CDR3 has 16 residues. CDR3 sequence: CASRLYGSRPGSPLHF. CDR3 bases: TGCGCCAGCAGACTATACGGGAGCCGCCCAGGTTCACCCCTCCACTTT.

The chain recombines TRBV7-9 with TRBJ2-4; a possible D gene is TRBD1 (6 bases). Germline V gene sequence: CDR1 SEHNR, CDR2 FQNEAQ (reference sequence). This CDR3 has 21 residues. Deletions cut 2 bases from V and 6 bases from J, with 32 bases between. CDR3 sequence (DNA): TGTGCCAGCAGCTTATCAGTGTTGTTGGGGTCGAATGGGGACAAACGAAACATTCAGTACTTC. Its protein product is CASSLSVLLGSNGDKRNIQYF. Filled out from reference TRBV7-9 and TRBJ2-4, the complete variable domain reads DTGVSQNPRHKITKRGQNVTFRCDPISEHNRLYWYRQTLGQGPEFLTYFQNEAQLEKSRLLSDRFSAERPKGSFSTLEIQRTEQGDSAMYLCASSLSVLLGSNGDKRNIQYFGAGTRLSVL.

The chain employs TRBV27 and TRBJ1-3; TRBD1 agrees at 7 bases. V trimming: 5 bases; J trimming: 4 bases; junction bases outside the gene matches: 8. CDR3 length: 15 amino acids. Germline lookup yields CDR1 MNHEY and CDR2 SMNVEV (reference sequence). CDR3 DNA: TGTGCCAGCAGTCTAAGACAGGGAAGGGGAAACACCATATATTTT. Residues: CASSLRQGRGNTIYF.

This clonotype was observed once. The rearrangement links TRBV6-5 to TRBJ2-1; D is possibly TRBD1 (5 bases). This CDR3 is built from 14 residues. Germline V gives CDR1 MNHEY, CDR2 SVGAGI. Trimming took off 0 bases at V and 6 bases at J, with 9 bases between the two ends. The DNA of the CDR3 is TGTGCCAGCAGTTACTCGACAGTGGGCAATGAGCAGTTCTTC. Translated: CASSYSTVGNEQFF.

The chain combines TRBV11-3 with TRBJ2-5; D is undetermined. Germline CDR1 reads SGHNT; CDR2 reads YENEEA. The length of the CDR3 is 13 residues. Trimming left V 5 bases short and J 5 bases short, with 12 bases between. Here the CDR3 reads CASSPIVRETQYF. CDR3 DNA sequence: TGTGCCAGCAGCCCCATAGTACGTGAGACCCAGTACTTC.

This clonotype was found a few times. The rearrangement links TRBV20-1 to TRBJ2-2, with D unclear. Trimming left V 6 bases short and J 5 bases short, with 13 bases between. The CDR3 loop spans 13 amino acids. Germline CDR1 DFQATT, CDR2 SNEGSKA (reference sequence). The CDR3 reads CSAIEPTTGELFF. In DNA, the CDR3 is TGCAGTGCCATCGAGCCTACTACCGGGGAGCTGTTTTTT.

This CDR3 reads CASSLNSGGGETQYF. CDR3 bases: TGTGCCAGCAGCTTAAATAGCGGGGGGGGAGAGACCCAGTACTTC. This rearrangement joins TRBV6-1 to TRBJ2-5; 11 bases match TRBD2. The CDR3 covers 15 residues. The germline gives CDR1 MNHNS, CDR2 SASEGT. With 6 bases clipped from V and 4 bases from J, the junction kept 7 bases outside the gene matches.

This clonotype was picked up a small number of times. J is TRBJ2-5 and V is TRBV30; unclear D gene. V lost 2 bases and J 2 bases, leaving 15 bases between the germline ends. CDR3 length: 15 residues. Germline assignment: CDR1 GTSNPN and CDR2 SVGIG (reference sequence). The CDR3 coding sequence is TGTGCCTGGAGTCTCCGCCGGACGGATCAAGAGACCCAGTACTTC. This translates into CAWSLRRTDQETQYF.

The V call is TRBV12-3 or TRBV12-4, the J call TRBJ1-2; D gene ambiguous. V was cut by 3 bases and J by 2 bases, with 7 bases left in between. The CDR3 covers 13 residues. The CDR3 coding sequence is TGTGCCAGCAGTTTGGGTGGGAACTATGGCTACACCTTC. It codes for CASSLGGNYGYTF.

The V and J genes are TRBV24-1 and TRBJ1-1; D uncertain. V gave up 2 bases and J gave up 5 bases, with 8 bases separating them. The CDR3 is made up of 13 amino acids. The germline CDR1 and CDR2 sequences are KGHDR and SFDVKD. The DNA for the CDR3 is TGTGCCACCAGTGATTCTGAGGGAACTGAAGCTTTCTTT. Translation gives CATSDSEGTEAFF.

This clonotype was detected only a few times. CDR3 residues: CASRVRDNSPLHF. The DNA of the CDR3 is TGTGCCAGCCGGGTTCGCGATAATTCACCCCTCCACTTT. This rearrangement joins TRBV6-1 to TRBJ1-6, with unresolved D. Between the trimmed V and J ends, which lost 8 bases and 5 bases, there was a span of 10 bases. This CDR3 spans 13 amino acids. Germline V gene data show CDR1 as MNHNS and CDR2 as SASEGT.

This sequence joins TRBV6-1 and TRBJ2-7; D remains ambiguous. Trimming stripped 8 bases from V and 0 bases from J, with 14 bases between. CDR3 length: 14 amino acids. CDR1 and CDR2 (germline): MNHNS, SASEGT. The CDR3 loop reads CASRQLRSSYEQYF. CDR3 sequence (DNA): TGTGCCAGCCGCCAGCTCCGGAGCTCCTACGAGCAGTACTTC.

CDR3 DNA sequence: TGTGCCAGCAGCCTGGGGGCTTCTAATGAAAAACTGTTTTTT. This translates into CASSLGASNEKLFF. The chain recombines TRBV6-1 with TRBJ1-4; TRBD1 might be the D (6 bases). V gave up 6 bases and J gave up 3 bases, with 11 bases separating them. This CDR3 comprises 14 residues. The V gene's germline CDR1 is MNHNS and CDR2 SASEGT.

This clonotype has a handful of counts. The chain combines TRBV11-3 with TRBJ2-3; D is undetermined. The CDR3 length is 13 residues. Germline assignment: CDR1 SGHNT and CDR2 YENEEA. The V and J ends lost 0 bases and 4 bases respectively, with 5 bases between them. CDR3 in amino acids: CASSLEASDTQYF. The CDR3 coding sequence is TGTGCCAGCAGCTTAGAGGCGTCAGATACGCAGTATTTT.